The 18 T cell receptor beta chains below were found in one sample sequenced in a study of cytomegalovirus exposure and HLA in healthy donors (dated by TCRdb to 2017 to 2019). Receptor libraries were prepared by the immunoSEQ multiplex PCR assay. TCRdb holds this immuneACCESS table with in-frame rearrangements only. Some clones are missing; in checked studies, unresolved V genes explain under half, and the rest has no known cause. Counted in this sample were fewer than 100,000 clones; approximately 95% of them appeared once. The ten largest clones add up to more than 3% of the sample. Material for sequencing was PBMCs. Receptors originate from a woman aged 18-29 years in good health and CMV-seropositive.

The chain recombines TRBV10-3 with TRBJ1-2, with 7 bases lining up with TRBD1. CDR1 and CDR2 (germline): ENHRY, SYGVKD. CDR3 size: 14 residues. V was clipped by 3 bases and J by 7 bases; unmatched bases: 8. This CDR3 reads CAISEEQGRGGYTF. The CDR3 DNA reads as TGTGCCATCAGTGAAGAACAGGGGCGCGGTGGCTACACCTTC.

This clone was seen once. The V gene is TRBV18, the J gene TRBJ2-6; D gene unclear. This CDR3 comprises 16 residues. Germline V CDR1 and CDR2: KGHSH, LQKENI. Trimming stripped 2 bases from V and 0 bases from J, with 8 bases between. The CDR3 is CASSPNTVSGANVLTF. The DNA of the CDR3 is TGTGCCAGCTCACCAAACACAGTCTCTGGGGCCAACGTCCTGACTTTC.

The CDR3 loop is CASSLAPGTSHIQYF. In DNA, the CDR3 is TGTGCCAGCAGTTTAGCTCCCGGGACTTCCCACATTCAGTACTTC. V and J are TRBV28 and TRBJ2-4; D possibly corresponds to TRBD2 (6 bases). Germline CDR1 is MDHEN and CDR2 is SYDVKM. Trimming took off 2 bases at V and 8 bases at J, with 16 bases between the two ends. The CDR3 is 15 amino acids.

V and J are TRBV30 and TRBJ1-2; the match to TRBD1 covers 8 bases. From germline, CDR1 is GTSNPN and CDR2 SVGIG (reference sequence). The CDR3 has 14 residues. The V and J ends lost 4 bases and 3 bases, in that order; junction bases with no gene match: 7. The CDR3 DNA follows: TGTGCCTGGACCCTTACAGGGGGTTACTATGGCTACACCTTC. Its protein is CAWTLTGGYYGYTF. Full variable domain (outside the CDR3, taken from reference TRBV30 and TRBJ1-2): SQTIHQWPATLVQPVGSPLSLECTVEGTSNPNLYWYRQAAGRGLQLLFYSVGIGQISSEVPQNLSASRPQDRQFILSSKKLLLSDSGFYLCAWTLTGGYYGYTFGSGTRLTVV.

The chain employs TRBV11-2 and TRBJ2-2, with 10 bases matching TRBD2. This CDR3 spans 16 amino acids. The V and J ends lost 3 bases and 6 bases, in that order; junction bases with no gene match: 7. Germline CDR1 SGHAT, CDR2 FQNNGV. The CDR3 DNA sequence: TGTGCCAGCAGCTTGCCCAGCGGGAGGGCCTCCGGGGAGCTGTTTTTT. Its translation is CASSLPSGRASGELFF. The variable domain in full, completed from reference TRBV11-2 and TRBJ2-2, reads EAGVAQSPRYKIIEKRQSVAFWCNPISGHATLYWYQQILGQGPKLLIQFQNNGVVDDSQLPKDRFSAERLKGVDSTLKIQPAKLEDSAVYLCASSLPSGRASGELFFGEGSRLTVL.

V is TRBV9 and J is TRBJ2-1; D possibly corresponds to TRBD2 (6 bases). This CDR3 has 17 residues. Germline CDR1 is SGDLS and CDR2 is YYNGEE. V lost 4 bases and J lost 2, with 19 bases in between. Here the CDR3 DNA reads TGTGCCAGCAGCTTGAACCCGGGGGTGAATACCTACAATGAGCAGTTCTTC. This codes for CASSLNPGVNTYNEQFF.

This rearrangement joins TRBV11-2 to TRBJ2-7; D gene unclear. Looked up from germline, CDR1 is SGHAT and CDR2 is FQNNGV. The ends were cut back, 4 bases at V and 5 bases at J, with 12 bases in the middle. The CDR3 runs to 13 residues. Here the CDR3 reads CASSSPRPHEQYF. In nucleotides, the CDR3 is TGTGCCAGCAGCTCACCGCGGCCACACGAGCAGTACTTC.

This chain connects TRBV27 to TRBJ2-2; TRBD1 agrees at 9 bases. CDR3 size: 15 residues. Germline assignment: CDR1 MNHEY and CDR2 SMNVEV (reference sequence). J gave up 4 bases and V 5 bases, and 5 bases lay outside the gene matches. CDR3 bases: TGTGCCAGCAGTGTACAGGGGGCGGGCACCGGGGAGCTGTTTTTT. It encodes CASSVQGAGTGELFF.

Here the CDR3 DNA reads TGTGCCAGCAGCTTATGGCAGGGGGCGGTCGAAAAACTGTTTTTT. Translating it yields CASSLWQGAVEKLFF. The rearrangement uses TRBV7-9 and TRBJ1-4; TRBD1 aligns across 8 bases. Germline-derived CDR1 and CDR2 are SEHNR and FQNEAQ (reference sequence). The CDR3 length is 15 residues. J lost 8 bases, V lost 2 bases, and 7 bases had no gene match.

The genes are TRBV7-9 and TRBJ1-1; 9 bases align to TRBD1. The CDR3 runs 17 residues. Germline CDR1 is SEHNR and CDR2 is FQNEAQ (reference sequence). V lost 5 bases to trimming and J lost 2 bases; unmatched junction nucleotides: 12. In nucleotides, the CDR3 is TGTGCCAGCAGCCCCTGGGACAGGGTTTTACACAACACTGAAGCTTTCTTT. Translating gives CASSPWDRVLHNTEAFF.

The chain is built from TRBV18 and TRBJ1-1; D not certain. V lost 2 bases, J lost 0 bases, and 10 bases lay in between. Germline loops: CDR1 KGHSH, CDR2 LQKENI. This CDR3 is built from 15 residues. The chain's CDR3 is CASSPLEKLNTEAFF. The CDR3 DNA sequence: TGTGCCAGCTCACCATTGGAGAAACTGAACACTGAAGCTTTCTTT. The entire variable domain, with the rest obtained from reference TRBV18 and TRBJ1-1, is as follows: NAGVMQNPRHLVRRRGQEARLRCSPMKGHSHVYWYRQLPEEGLKFMVYLQKENIIDESGMPKERFSAEFPKEGPSILRIQQVVRGDSAAYFCASSPLEKLNTEAFFGQGTRLTVV.

The rearrangement joins TRBV2 to TRBJ2-1; TRBD2 aligns across 9 bases. Germline V gene lookup returns CDR1 SNHLY and CDR2 FYNNEI. The CDR3 loop spans 16 amino acids. The junction had 7 bases not matched to a gene; V was cut back by 4 bases and J by 3 bases. For the CDR3, the DNA is TGTGCCAGCAGTGGGGCGGGGGGGAAAAACTACAATGAGCAGTTCTTC. Protein: CASSGAGGKNYNEQFF.

The chain couples TRBV4-3 to TRBJ1-2; a possible D gene is TRBD1 (6 bases). V lost 1 base and J 7 bases, leaving 13 bases between the germline ends. CDR3 length: 14 amino acids. Germline V CDR1 and CDR2: LGHNA, YSLEER. This chain's CDR3 is CASSQVQGLGGYTF. In nucleotides, the CDR3 is TGCGCCAGCAGCCAAGTACAGGGTTTGGGTGGCTACACCTTC.

V is TRBV23-1 and J is TRBJ1-3; D might be TRBD1 (5 bases). TRBV23-1 is an open reading frame, and its role is uncertain. Trimming cost V 0 bases and J 2 bases, with 11 bases left between them. The CDR3 sequence is 16 residues long. CDR3 residues: CASSQSGQGAGNTIYF. DNA of the CDR3: TGCGCCAGCAGTCAATCGGGCCAAGGGGCTGGAAACACCATATATTTT.

The rearrangement uses TRBV4-1 and TRBJ2-2; perhaps TRBD1 as D (7 bases). The V end was cut by 6 bases, the J end by 7 bases, with 18 bases between. Per germline, CDR1 MGHRA and CDR2 YSYEKL. This CDR3 has 15 amino acids. The CDR3 sequence: CASSRGAGGNGELFF. The CDR3 region has the DNA TGCGCCAGCAGTCGCGGGGCAGGGGGTAACGGGGAGCTGTTTTTT.

The J gene is TRBJ2-7, the V gene TRBV4-3, with TRBD1 matching over 9 bases. Germline CDR1 reads LGHNA; CDR2 reads YSLEER. The CDR3 spans 16 residues. The ends lost 0 bases at V and 5 bases at J; junction bases unmatched: 8. The CDR3 DNA reads as TGCGCCAGCAGCCAAGACCACGGGACAGGGTTCGACGAGCAGTACTTC. Residues: CASSQDHGTGFDEQYF.

The rearrangement uses TRBV13 and TRBJ2-7; 7 bases are a match to TRBD1. CDR1 and CDR2 from the germline V gene are PRHDT and FYEKMQ (reference sequence). This CDR3 has 14 residues. The V gene end was trimmed by 2 bases and the J gene end by 5 bases; junction bases not matched to a gene: 6. CDR3 DNA: TGTGCCAGCAGCTTACAGGGGGTTTTCAACGAGCAGTACTTC. It is translated as CASSLQGVFNEQYF. Using reference TRBV13 and TRBJ2-7 for the parts outside the CDR3, the full variable domain is AAGVIQSPRHLIKEKRETATLKCYPIPRHDTVYWYQQGPGQDPQFLISFYEKMQSDKGSIPDRFSAQQFSDYHSELNMSSLELGDSALYFCASSLQGVFNEQYFGPGTRLTVT.

The chain is built from TRBV5-5 and TRBJ2-3; 7 bases are shared with TRBD1. V shed 4 bases, J shed 2 bases, and the junction held 7 bases outside the gene matches. This CDR3 spans 15 amino acids. Germline V gene data show CDR1 as SGHKS and CDR2 as YYEKEE (reference sequence). The CDR3 sequence is CASSRYGQVTDTQYF. The DNA for the CDR3 is TGTGCCAGCAGCAGGTATGGACAGGTCACAGATACGCAGTATTTT.